These T cell receptor beta chains were read from a single sample in a study of CD8 T cells in ankylosing spondylitis. TCRdb itself ran the 5' RACE reads through MiXCR, one entry per CDR3 protein. The sample contains roughly 440,000 distinct CDR3 sequences, roughly 15% of which appear only once. Material: blood, either unsorted or a sorted T cell fraction (not recorded which). Receptors originate from a male donor with ankylosing spondylitis. CDR3s include the opening cysteine and the closing phenylalanine or tryptophan. D genes are given only for firm matches. The size entry is marked missing in some rows and otherwise reads once, few, many or a size class.

TRBV6-5,TRBD1,NA,TRBJ1-2,TGTGCCAGCAGTACCTCTGGACAGGGCCGAACCTTC,CASSTSGQGRTF
TRBV25-1,NA,NA,TRBJ2-1,TGTGCCAGCCGTTTCCAGGGCAATGAGCAGTTCTTC,CASRFQGNEQFF
TRBV20-1,TRBD2,many,TRBJ2-5,TGCAGTGCTAGAGATTGGCGGGGGGCCGAAGAGACCCAGTACTTC,CSARDWRGAEETQYF
TRBV7-7,TRBD1,many,TRBJ2-5,TGTGCCAGCAGCTCCCTCTTCGGGACAGGGAAAGAGACCCAGTACTTC,CASSSLFGTGKETQYF
TRBV5-1,TRBD2,NA,TRBJ2-3,TGCGCCAGCAGCTTGGCCGGAGTGGCGGGAGGGGCAGATACGCAGTATTTT,CASSLAGVAGGADTQYF
TRBV2,TRBD1,NA,TRBJ1-1,TGTGCCAGCAGGGGGACAGTACCTGATGGTTTCTTT,CASRGTVPDGFF
TRBV2,TRBD2,NA,TRBJ2-1,TGTGCCTCACGGGTCCAGCGGGGGTCCTACAATGAGCAGTTCTTC,CASRVQRGSYNEQFF
TRBV11-1,TRBD2,NA,TRBJ2-2,TGTGCCAGCAGCTTAGAAGCCCCGGGACTAGCGGGGGGGCCCGGCACCGGGGAGCTGTTTTTT,CASSLEAPGLAGGPGTGELFF
TRBV5-1,NA,NA,TRBJ2-1,TGCGCCAGCAGCTTGCGGTCGGACAGATACAATGAGCAGTTCTTC,CASSLRSDRYNEQFF
TRBV20-1,NA,many,TRBJ1-3,TGCAGTGCTAGAGGAGACAGCTTTGGAAACACCATATATTTT,CSARGDSFGNTIYF
TRBV28,NA,NA,TRBJ2-1,TGTGCCAGCAGTGCCACGTTGGGATCCTACAATGAGCAGTTCTTC,CASSATLGSYNEQFF
TRBV6-1,NA,few,TRBJ2-3,TGTGCCAGCAGTCGTACGGGGCCCGGGACCCCAGATACGCAGTATTTT,CASSRTGPGTPDTQYF
TRBV30,TRBD1,NA,TRBJ2-5,TGTGCCTGGAGTTCCATTCGGACAGGGTCTCTCTACTTC,CAWSSIRTGSLYF
TRBV5-1,TRBD2,NA,TRBJ2-1,TGCGCCAGCAGCTCGCACCCTAGCGGAATTAGGGATGAGCAGTTCTTC,CASSSHPSGIRDEQFF
TRBV20-1,NA,NA,TRBJ1-5,TGCAGTGCTAGAGGGGGCGCTAGCAATCAGCCCCAGCATTTT,CSARGGASNQPQHF
TRBV5-1,NA,NA,TRBJ2-5,TGCGCCAGCAGCTTGGGACGCCTCCAAGAGACCCAGTACTTC,CASSLGRLQETQYF
TRBV12-3/TRBV12-4,NA,NA,TRBJ2-7,TGTGCCAGCAGTTTTGGGTCTCACTACGAGCAGTACTTC,CASSFGSHYEQYF
TRBV5-1,TRBD2,few,TRBJ2-7,TGCGCCAGCAGCCCCACGGCGGCGGGAGGACGCTACGAGCAGTACTTC,CASSPTAAGGRYEQYF
TRBV21-1,NA,few,TRBJ2-1,TGTGCCAGCGTGGGGAGGCAGGAACTAGAAAACAATGAGCAGTTCTTC,CASVGRQELENNEQFF
TRBV2,NA,few,TRBJ2-3,TGTGCCAGCAGTGAAAGAGGGGGGGTCGACACAGATACGCAGTATTTT,CASSERGGVDTDTQYF
TRBV7-9,NA,few,TRBJ2-2,TGTGCCAGCAGCGCTACCGGGACACAAAACACCGGGGAGCTGTTTTTT,CASSATGTQNTGELFF
TRBV14,NA,NA,TRBJ1-6,TGTGCCAGCAGCCTCGGTGGTTTGGGGGGCCATTCACCCCTCCACTTT,CASSLGGLGGHSPLHF
TRBV5-1,NA,few,TRBJ2-1,TGCGCCAGCATGCGGGCCTCCTACAATGAGCAGTTCTTC,CASMRASYNEQFF
TRBV5-1,TRBD1,NA,TRBJ1-6,TGCGCCAGCAGCTCCGGCGACCCAGGGGGGATTAGCTCACCCCTCCACTTT,CASSSGDPGGISSPLHF
TRBV2,TRBD1,few,TRBJ1-1,TGTGCCAGCACAAGGGGGCAGGGACGCACTGAAGCTTTCTTT,CASTRGQGRTEAFF
TRBV16,NA,NA,TRBJ1-6,TGTGCCAGCAGCCCGGACGTAGTGGCCCTCCACTTT,CASSPDVVALHF
TRBV15,NA,NA,TRBJ2-5,TGTGCCACCAGCAGAGTTAAAGGCGGGGAGGCTGCCGAGACCCAGTACTTC,CATSRVKGGEAAETQYF
TRBV7-9,NA,NA,TRBJ2-1,TGTGCCAGCAGCTTAGGCGGGGGCCGGACCAATGAGCAGTTCTTC,CASSLGGGRTNEQFF
TRBV5-8,NA,NA,TRBJ1-5,TGTGCCAGCAGCGCAAACAGGGTAGTGGGTCAGCCCCAGCATTTT,CASSANRVVGQPQHF
TRBV5-1,TRBD1,NA,TRBJ1-5,TGCGCCAGCAGCTTGGCCGGGACAGGGGGCTTTCAGCCCCAGCATTTT,CASSLAGTGGFQPQHF
TRBV5-1,TRBD1,NA,TRBJ1-5,TGCGCCAGCAGCTTAGGGGGCTCTGGTCAGCCCCAGCATTTT,CASSLGGSGQPQHF
TRBV20-1,NA,few,TRBJ2-7,TGCAGTGCTAGAGACTATAGCCGGGACAAACACTACGAGCAGTACTTC,CSARDYSRDKHYEQYF
TRBV20-1,NA,NA,TRBJ1-2,TGCAGTGCTCAGAAGCCCGCTAACTATGGCTACACCTTC,CSAQKPANYGYTF
TRBV5-1,NA,few,TRBJ2-3,TGCGCCAGCACCGCGCCCACAGATACGCAGTATTTT,CASTAPTDTQYF
TRBV7-2,TRBD2,NA,TRBJ2-5,TGTGCCAGCAGCCCCGGAGGACTAGCGGGAGTCCAAGAGACCCAGTACTTC,CASSPGGLAGVQETQYF
TRBV10-3,TRBD1,many,TRBJ1-6,TGTGCCATCAGTGAGTCGAAGGGGGCGCAGGGTTCACCCCTCCACTTT,CAISESKGAQGSPLHF
TRBV20-1,NA,NA,TRBJ1-2,TGCAGTGCAACATCCGGGGCCAATGGCTACACCTTC,CSATSGANGYTF
TRBV4-1,NA,NA,TRBJ2-5,TGCGCCAGCAGCCAAGATGGCGAGTTCACCCAGTACTTC,CASSQDGEFTQYF
TRBV30,NA,few,TRBJ2-1,TGTGCCTGGAGTGTAAACTGGGGGAGTGCAGGCGTGCAGTTCTTC,CAWSVNWGSAGVQFF
TRBV7-8,NA,NA,TRBJ2-1,TGTGCCAGCAGCGCCTTACTTGGTGGGGCTCACAATGAGCAGTTCTTC,CASSALLGGAHNEQFF
TRBV30,NA,NA,TRBJ2-2,TGTGCCTGGAGTGTACTCAAAGCGAAGTGGAGGACCGGGGAGCTGTTTTTT,CAWSVLKAKWRTGELFF